This TCR beta chain is drawn from a study of early stage breast cancer tumors. This CDR3 has 13 residues. V lost 2 bases, J lost 2 bases, and 5 bases lay in between. Germline assignment: CDR1 MNHEY and CDR2 SVGAGI. About this clone itself: As yet, its antigen is unknown.

Only in-frame clones appear in the TCRdb table, and some are missing; sequencing was by immunoSEQ multiplex PCR. The sample has 45,000 to 65,000 clones; more than 70% are singletons. Study-level results: Most shared enriched TCRB sequences were commonly generated ones.

The receptor was derived from a person in their 40s with breast cancer. What was sequenced was blood. This chain joins TRBV6-5 and TRBJ2-3, with D hard to call. The CDR3 spells CASSYQSTDTQYF. The CDR3 DNA sequence: TGTGCCAGCAGTTACCAGTCCACAGATACGCAGTATTTT.